This TCR beta chain was observed in a study of shared clonotypes between healthy human individuals. Study conclusions and caveats: The represented genetic and exposure-history diversity was limited by the small number of donors. It was only blood that was sampled, and tissue repertoires likely differ. Naive CD4 clonotypes were shared across several donors at 4.5% to 6%.

Repertoires were generated with immunoSEQ multiplex PCR, while TCRdb's copy carries only in-frame clones and drops some. The data show roughly 2.5 million clones, around 94% seen once. Germline-derived CDR1 and CDR2 are MNHEY and SMNVEV (reference sequence). There are 13 residues in the CDR3. Trimming removed 7 bases from V and 4 bases from J; junction bases left unmatched: 4. With regard to this clone: Antigen: not known.

Sequencing was carried out using naive CD4+ T cells sorted from blood. Subset denoted: CD45RA+ positively selected. This receptor was identified in a man aged 18-30 years in good health. The chain is built from TRBV27 and TRBJ2-7, with 10 bases aligning to TRBD1. The CDR3 nucleotides read TGTGCCAGCAATCCGGGACAGGGGTACGAGCAGTACTTC. Its translation: CASNPGQGYEQYF.